This T cell receptor (beta chain) emerged from a study of patients and donors after allogeneic stem cell transplantation. TCRdb recomputed calls from the RT-PCR reads with MiXCR, one row per CDR3 protein. The sample has 87,000 or so distinct CDR3 sequences, 4.5% to 5% seen once. With 0 bases removed from V and 4 bases from J, the gap between germline ends came to 7 bases. CDR3 size: 14 residues. Germline V gene data show CDR1 as MDHEN and CDR2 as SYDVKM. This clonotype came up a few times. Sequencing was carried out using blood, either unsorted or a sorted T cell fraction (not recorded which). This chain links TRBV28 with TRBJ1-5, with D unclear. The TCR comes from a human donor who was either an allogeneic HSCT recipient or a stem cell or donor lymphocyte infusion donor (not recorded which). It is not recorded whose cells these are; they may come from a transplant donor. CDR3 protein: CASSLWENNQPQHF. The CDR3 DNA reads as TGTGCCAGCAGTTTATGGGAAAATAATCAGCCCCAGCATTTT.